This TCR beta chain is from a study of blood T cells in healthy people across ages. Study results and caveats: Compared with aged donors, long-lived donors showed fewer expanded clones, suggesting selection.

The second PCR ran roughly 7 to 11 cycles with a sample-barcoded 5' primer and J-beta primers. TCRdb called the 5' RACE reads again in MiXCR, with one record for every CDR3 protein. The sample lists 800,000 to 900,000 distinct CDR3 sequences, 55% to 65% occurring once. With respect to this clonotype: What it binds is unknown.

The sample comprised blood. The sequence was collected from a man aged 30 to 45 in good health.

Here the CDR3 reads CASSGPGLAGFNEQFF. The CDR3 nucleotides are TGTGCCAGCAGTGGGCCGGGACTAGCGGGGTTCAATGAGCAGTTCTTC. This chain uses TRBV2 with TRBJ2-1; TRBD2 matches at 13 bases. The CDR3 runs 16 residues. The germline V gene encodes CDR1 SNHLY and CDR2 FYNNEI. Unmatched junction bases numbered 6, after V lost 4 bases and J lost 6 bases.